These T cell receptor beta chains were read from a single sample in a study of vaccination effects on CD4 cells after COVID-19. TCRdb keeps only in-frame clones here, not all; method: immunoSEQ multiplex PCR. The sample has approximately 68,000 clones, 78% seen once; the top ten hold under 12%. Their target antigens are unknown. Specimen: CD4+ T cells from PBMCs cultured with SARS-CoV-2 spike peptides, collected before COVID-19 vaccination. These receptors were collected from a human donor who received a COVID-19 vaccine. CDR3s leave out the opening cysteine and the closing phenylalanine or tryptophan. A D gene is named only where the DNA matches it firmly. Some rows have no size entry. The others give once, few or many, or a class for an expanded clone.

d_call	j_call	clone_size	v_call	cdr3_aa
TRBD1	TRBJ1-3	NA	TRBV9	ASSAYRGSAGNTIY
TRBD2	TRBJ2-3	NA	TRBV27	ASRGLAGGPSSTDTQY
NA	TRBJ1-5	NA	TRBV5-1	ASSLGGDQPQH
NA	TRBJ2-1	NA	TRBV6-2/TRBV6-3	ASSYLRDNYNEQF
TRBD1	TRBJ2-5	NA	TRBV5-1	ASSSLTGGQETQY
NA	TRBJ2-2	NA	TRBV5-1	ASSTPRTTNTGELF
NA	TRBJ1-1	NA	TRBV21-1	ASSKAFSATGQGQTEGTEAF
NA	TRBJ1-2	NA	TRBV3-1/TRBV3-2	ASSQEQSYGYT
NA	TRBJ1-2	NA	TRBV12-5	ASGLVQGDQYNYGYT
NA	TRBJ2-4	NA	TRBV19	ASSITGSDIQY
NA	TRBJ1-1	few	TRBV6-5	ASRETEPNTEAF
NA	TRBJ1-6	NA	TRBV4-1	ASSQKGTGSNSPLH
NA	TRBJ2-1	NA	TRBV7-3	ASSPRGDVYNEQF
NA	TRBJ1-5	NA	TRBV6-4	ASSDSTGQNQPQH
TRBD1	TRBJ2-3	NA	TRBV11-2	ASTWGQVDSDTQY
NA	TRBJ1-2	few	TRBV12-5	ASGPPGAPEGYT
NA	TRBJ2-2	NA	TRBV5-1	ASSSQGLGELF
TRBD1	TRBJ1-3	NA	TRBV7-2	ASSLIGGTGNTIY
NA	TRBJ1-4	NA	TRBV5-1	ASSFRTGSNEKLF
NA	TRBJ2-1	NA	TRBV18	ASSPGGGVLGEQF
TRBD2	TRBJ2-5	NA	TRBV5-1	ASSSLSGGATETQY
TRBD1	TRBJ1-2	NA	TRBV19	ASSPRDREGDGGT
NA	TRBJ2-3	NA	TRBV6-1	ASSELLAGVPTDTQY
TRBD2	TRBJ2-2	NA	TRBV3-1/TRBV3-2	ASKNGLADTGELF
TRBD2	TRBJ2-5	NA	TRBV5-1	ASSSGIAAGQETQY
NA	TRBJ2-1	NA	TRBV3-1/TRBV3-2	ASSQVGERQF
NA	TRBJ2-5	NA	TRBV24-1	ATSPGGGRGTQETQY
NA	TRBJ2-2	NA	TRBV6-5	ASTKEGMNTGELF
NA	TRBJ1-2	NA	TRBV20-1	SASVGTSNYGYT
NA	TRBJ2-3	NA	TRBV30	ACPSVGLSTDTQY
NA	TRBJ1-1	NA	TRBV4-3	ASSPQGAGTEAF
NA	TRBJ2-5	once	TRBV5-6	ASSLSPSNSETQY
TRBD2	TRBJ2-1	NA	TRBV5-1	ASSKLAGGSYNEQF
TRBD1	TRBJ1-2	once	TRBV6-2/TRBV6-3	ASSRGTGDLYGYT
NA	TRBJ2-2	NA	TRBV30	AWSRDTTGELF
NA	TRBJ2-3	NA	TRBV4-1	ASATQSTDTQY
NA	TRBJ1-2	NA	TRBV19	ASSRAGVGTRYGYT
TRBD1	TRBJ2-6	NA	TRBV30	AWSWDSRFSGANVLT
NA	TRBJ2-6	NA	TRBV11-2	ASSLDRRGAGANVLT
NA	TRBJ1-1	NA	TRBV14	ASSQTLNTEAF
NA	TRBJ2-5	NA	TRBV9	ASSVGAYQETQY
NA	TRBJ1-2	NA	TRBV4-3	ASSQDLYRSNYGYT
TRBD1	TRBJ2-2	NA	TRBV9	ASSRTGGIWNTGELF
TRBD2	TRBJ2-1	NA	TRBV19	ASSILRGGAYNEQF
NA	TRBJ1-4	few	TRBV6-1	ASSGPSPGEGFNEKLF
TRBD1	TRBJ1-1	NA	TRBV29-1	SVVPGQGLGDTEAF
NA	TRBJ2-4	NA	TRBV20-1	SASGLNGVGNIQY
NA	TRBJ1-2	NA	TRBV4-3	ASSQESGQYYGYT